Here is one T cell receptor beta chain with its context. This record comes from a study of blood T cell repertoires in COVID-19. Study details: Acute and convalescent COVID-19 samples came from the United States, Italy and Spain. From T cells, B-cell-depleted T cells, or PBMCs came the material, which was cDNA or gDNA.

V lost 4 bases to trimming and J lost 7 bases; unmatched junction nucleotides: 2. Germline assignment: CDR1 MNHEY and CDR2 SMNVEV (reference sequence). This CDR3 comprises 12 residues. In the original processing: Estimation of nucleated cell counts relied on the amplification of reference gene primers. Libraries were prepared by immunoSEQ multiplex PCR; TCRdb keeps only in-frame clonotypes and omits some of them. The DNA gave D and trimming, while V, J and clone size come from that table. This table has hundreds of thousands of clones, about 85% appearing once. The TCR sequence derives from a woman between 50 and 59 years old who had recovered from COVID-19. The sequenced material came from peripheral blood. The chain links TRBV27 to TRBJ1-2; 8 bases line up with TRBD1. In nucleotides, the CDR3 is TGTGCCAGCAGTTCGACAGGGGCTGGCTACACCTTC. The encoded protein is CASSSTGAGYTF.